The 7 T cell receptor beta chains in this list originate from one sample, sequenced in a study of blood T cells in healthy people across ages. The use of a sample-barcoded 5' primer and a J-beta primer mix characterized a second PCR of about 7 to 12 cycles. TCRdb redid the calling of the 5' RACE reads with MiXCR, one entry per CDR3 protein. The data show about 570,000 distinct CDR3 sequences, 27% seen once. Sample: blood. The receptors shown here come from a woman in her 70s in good health.

This clonotype was observed a few times. At one end, the junction sequence differs from germline, possibly due to a read error. The rearrangement joins TRBV7-2 to TRBJ2-1, with D tentatively TRBD1 or TRBD2 (5 bases each). CDR3 length: 15 amino acids. In germline, CDR1 is SGHTA, CDR2 FQGNSA. In DNA form, the CDR3 reads TGCGCCAGCAGCGACACCGGGACCGACTACAATGAGCAGTTCTTC. It codes for CASSDTGTDYNEQFF.

The rearrangement uses TRBV12-5 and TRBJ2-5; TRBD2 matches at 8 bases. The better agreement between TRBJ2-1 and the DNA end casts doubt on the J call. CDR1 is LGHNT, CDR2 FRNRAP, per germline. The CDR3 extends over 14 amino acids. Here the CDR3 reads CASGAGGGRDEQFF. For the CDR3, the DNA is TGTGCTAGTGGTGCGGGGGGCGGGCGTGATGAGCAGTTCTTC.

The chain employs TRBV6-2 or TRBV6-3 and TRBJ2-3; weak D call: TRBD2 (6 bases). Looked up from germline, CDR1 is MNHEY and CDR2 is SVGEGT. The germline V and J ends were trimmed by 2 bases and 1 base, with 10 bases remaining between them. CDR3 length: 15 amino acids. DNA for the CDR3: TGTGCCAGCAGTTACCGCGGGAAGGGCACAGATACGCAGTATTTT. This codes for CASSYRGKGTDTQYF.

This clonotype was found a few times. The chain links TRBV29-1 to TRBJ1-4; D is undetermined. V lost 3 bases to trimming and J lost 7 bases, with 6 bases between them. Germline-derived CDR1 and CDR2 are SQVTM and ANQGSEA. The CDR3 runs to 11 residues. CDR3: CSVDFGEKLFF. DNA for the CDR3: TGCAGCGTTGATTTTGGTGAAAAACTGTTTTTT.

To note about this clonotype: A much larger clonotype is one base distant, so this may be a read error. In nucleotides, the CDR3 is TGTGCCAGCTCATTGATACAGCGAGAGACCCAGTACTTC. Protein sequence: CASSLIQRETQYF. The chain recombines TRBV18 with TRBJ2-5; D is ambiguous. V dropped 5 bases and J dropped 4 bases, with 11 bases sitting between them. This CDR3 contains 13 residues. In germline, CDR1 is KGHSH, CDR2 LQKENI.

This clonotype was observed a handful of times. The chain employs TRBV7-2 and TRBJ2-1, with D uncertain. The CDR3 consists of 15 residues. The V gene lost 1 base and the J gene lost 2 bases, with 9 bases spanning the gap. Germline-derived CDR1 and CDR2 are SGHTA and FQGNSA. Written as DNA, the CDR3 is TGTGCCAGCAGCTTAGGCTTGATCGCCTACAATGAGCAGTTCTTC. Its translation: CASSLGLIAYNEQFF.

This chain joins TRBV7-3 and TRBJ2-1; TRBD2 agrees at 11 bases. With V trimmed by 1 base and J by 4 bases, 3 bases remained unmatched. This CDR3 region has 16 residues. Per germline, CDR1 SGHTA and CDR2 FQGTGA. CDR3 in DNA: TGTGCCAGCAGCTTAAAAAGACTAGCGGGGTACAATGAGCAGTTCTTC. Encoded protein: CASSLKRLAGYNEQFF.